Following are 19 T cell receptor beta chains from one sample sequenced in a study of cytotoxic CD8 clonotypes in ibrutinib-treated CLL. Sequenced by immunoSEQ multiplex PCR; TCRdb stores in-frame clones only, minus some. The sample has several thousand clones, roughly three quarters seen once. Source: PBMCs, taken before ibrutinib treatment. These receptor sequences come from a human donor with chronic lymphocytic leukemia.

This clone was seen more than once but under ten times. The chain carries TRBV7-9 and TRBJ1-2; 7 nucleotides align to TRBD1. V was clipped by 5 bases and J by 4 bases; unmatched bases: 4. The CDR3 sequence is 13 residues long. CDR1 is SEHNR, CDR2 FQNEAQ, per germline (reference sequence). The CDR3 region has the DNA TGTGCCAGCAGCGGCGGGACAGCCTATGGCTACACCTTC. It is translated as CASSGGTAYGYTF.

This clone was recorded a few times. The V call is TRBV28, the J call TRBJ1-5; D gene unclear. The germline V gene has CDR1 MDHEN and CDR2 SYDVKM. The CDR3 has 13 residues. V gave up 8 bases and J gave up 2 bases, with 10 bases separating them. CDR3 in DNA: TGTGCCAGCGGCGGTGGTGGCAATCAGCCCCAGCATTTT. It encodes CASGGGGNQPQHF.

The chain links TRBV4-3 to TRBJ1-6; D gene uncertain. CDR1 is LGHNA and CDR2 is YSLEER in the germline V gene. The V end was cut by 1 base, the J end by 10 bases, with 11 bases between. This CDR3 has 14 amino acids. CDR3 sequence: CASSQVAWVSPLHF. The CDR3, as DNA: TGCGCCAGCAGCCAAGTAGCTTGGGTCTCACCCCTCCACTTT.

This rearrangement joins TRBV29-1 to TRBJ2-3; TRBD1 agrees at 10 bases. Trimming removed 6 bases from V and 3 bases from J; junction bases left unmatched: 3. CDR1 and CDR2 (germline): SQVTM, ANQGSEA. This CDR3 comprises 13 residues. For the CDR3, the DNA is TGCAGCGTGGACAGGGGGGGGACAGATACGCAGTATTTT. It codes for CSVDRGGTDTQYF.

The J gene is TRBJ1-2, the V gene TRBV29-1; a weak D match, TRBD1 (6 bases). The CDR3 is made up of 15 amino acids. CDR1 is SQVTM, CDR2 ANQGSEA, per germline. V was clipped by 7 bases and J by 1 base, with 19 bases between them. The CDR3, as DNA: TGCAGCGCAGGGGACGGTGTGTCAATTAACTATGGCTACACCTTC. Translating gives CSAGDGVSINYGYTF.

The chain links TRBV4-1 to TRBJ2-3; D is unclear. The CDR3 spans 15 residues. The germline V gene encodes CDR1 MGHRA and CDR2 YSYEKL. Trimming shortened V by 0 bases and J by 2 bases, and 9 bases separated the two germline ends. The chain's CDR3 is CASSQDDTSTDTQYF. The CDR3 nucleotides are TGCGCCAGCAGCCAAGACGACACCTCCACAGATACGCAGTATTTT.

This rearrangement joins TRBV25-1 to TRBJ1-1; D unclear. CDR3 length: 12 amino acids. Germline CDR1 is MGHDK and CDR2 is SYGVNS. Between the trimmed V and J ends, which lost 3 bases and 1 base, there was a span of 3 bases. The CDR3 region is CASSETNTEAFF. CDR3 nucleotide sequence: TGTGCCAGCAGTGAGACGAACACTGAAGCTTTCTTT.

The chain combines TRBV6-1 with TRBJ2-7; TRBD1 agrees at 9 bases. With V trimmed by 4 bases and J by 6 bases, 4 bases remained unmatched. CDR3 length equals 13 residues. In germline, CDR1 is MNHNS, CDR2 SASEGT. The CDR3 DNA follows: TGTGCCAGCAGTGGACACAGGGGGCTCGAGCAGTACTTC. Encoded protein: CASSGHRGLEQYF.

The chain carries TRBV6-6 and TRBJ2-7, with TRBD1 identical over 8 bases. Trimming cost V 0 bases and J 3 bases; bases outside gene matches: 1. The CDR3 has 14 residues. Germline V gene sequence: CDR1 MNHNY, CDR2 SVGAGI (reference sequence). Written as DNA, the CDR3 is TGTGCCAGCAGTTACTCTGACAGGGGCTACGAGCAGTACTTC. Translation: CASSYSDRGYEQYF.

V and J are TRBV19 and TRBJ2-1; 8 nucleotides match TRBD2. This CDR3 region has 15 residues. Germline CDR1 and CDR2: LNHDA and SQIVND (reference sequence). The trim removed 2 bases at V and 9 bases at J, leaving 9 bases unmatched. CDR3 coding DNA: TGTGCCAGTAGTATATCAGCGGGAGCACTGGGTGAGCAGTTCTTC. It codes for CASSISAGALGEQFF.

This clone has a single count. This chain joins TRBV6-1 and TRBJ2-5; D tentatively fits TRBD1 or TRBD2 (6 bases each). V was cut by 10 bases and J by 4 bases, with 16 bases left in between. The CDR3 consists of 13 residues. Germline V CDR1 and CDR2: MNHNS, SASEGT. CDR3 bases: TGTGCCACCCGGAGGGGGGCAGGAGAGACCCAGTACTTC. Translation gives CATRRGAGETQYF.

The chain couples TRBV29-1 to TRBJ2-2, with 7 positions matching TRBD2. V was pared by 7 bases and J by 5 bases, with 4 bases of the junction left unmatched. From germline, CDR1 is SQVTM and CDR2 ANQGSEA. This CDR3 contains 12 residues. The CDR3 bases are TGCAGCGGAGACGGGGGGACCGGGGAGCTGTTTTTT. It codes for CSGDGGTGELFF.

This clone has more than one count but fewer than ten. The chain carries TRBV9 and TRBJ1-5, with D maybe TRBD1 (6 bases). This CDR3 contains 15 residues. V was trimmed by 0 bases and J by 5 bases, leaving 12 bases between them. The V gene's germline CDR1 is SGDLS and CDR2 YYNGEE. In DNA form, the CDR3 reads TGTGCCAGCAGCGTAGGCGGGGGCGGACATCAGCCCCAGCATTTT. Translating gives CASSVGGGGHQPQHF.

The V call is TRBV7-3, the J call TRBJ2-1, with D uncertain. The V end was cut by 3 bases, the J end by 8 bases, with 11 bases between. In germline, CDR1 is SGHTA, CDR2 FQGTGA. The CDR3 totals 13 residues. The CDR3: CASSFVPLDEQFF. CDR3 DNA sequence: TGTGCCAGCAGCTTCGTACCCCTGGATGAGCAGTTCTTC.

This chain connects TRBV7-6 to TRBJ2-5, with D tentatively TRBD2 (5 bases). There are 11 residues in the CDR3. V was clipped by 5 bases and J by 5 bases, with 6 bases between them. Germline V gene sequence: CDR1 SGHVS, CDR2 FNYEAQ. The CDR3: CASSRRETQYF. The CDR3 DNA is TGTGCCAGCAGCCGGAGGGAGACCCAGTACTTC.

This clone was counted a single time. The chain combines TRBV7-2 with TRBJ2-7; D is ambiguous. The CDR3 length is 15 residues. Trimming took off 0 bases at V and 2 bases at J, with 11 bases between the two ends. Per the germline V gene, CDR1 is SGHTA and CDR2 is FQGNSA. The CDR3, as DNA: TGTGCCAGCAGCTTAGCGCCCCTAGGAACCTACGAGCAGTACTTC. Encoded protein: CASSLAPLGTYEQYF.

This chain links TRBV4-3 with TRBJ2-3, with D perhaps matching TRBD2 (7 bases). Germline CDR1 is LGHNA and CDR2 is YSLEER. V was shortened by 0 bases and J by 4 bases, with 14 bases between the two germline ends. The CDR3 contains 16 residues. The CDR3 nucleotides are TGCGCCAGCAGCCAAGATGTAGGGGGAGGGGCAGATACGCAGTATTTT. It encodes CASSQDVGGGADTQYF.

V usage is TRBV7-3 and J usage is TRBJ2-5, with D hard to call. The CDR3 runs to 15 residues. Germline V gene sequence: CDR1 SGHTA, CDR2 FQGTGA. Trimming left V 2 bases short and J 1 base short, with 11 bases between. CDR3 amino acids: CASSLGLQSQETQYF. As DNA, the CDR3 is TGTGCCAGCAGCTTAGGTTTACAGAGCCAAGAGACCCAGTACTTC.

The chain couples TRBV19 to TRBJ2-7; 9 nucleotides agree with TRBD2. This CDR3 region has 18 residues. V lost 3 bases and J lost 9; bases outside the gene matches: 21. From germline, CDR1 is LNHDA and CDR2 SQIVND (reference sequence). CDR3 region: CASSIGRGLADIRRAQYF. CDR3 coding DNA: TGTGCCAGTAGTATTGGGCGGGGACTAGCAGACATTCGGCGGGCGCAGTACTTC.